This TCR beta chain was profiled in a study of blood T cell repertoires in COVID-19. Overall study: From the United States, Italy and Spain came samples of acute and convalescent COVID-19. The cDNA or gDNA used as material had been derived from T cells, B-cell-depleted T cells, or PBMCs.

The CDR3 loop spans 12 amino acids. Trimming cost V 1 base and J 6 bases; bases outside gene matches: 0. The germline V gene encodes CDR1 GTSNPN and CDR2 SVGIG (reference sequence). Using immunoSEQ multiplex PCR, the repertoire was profiled, and TCRdb retains in-frame clones only, with some absent. The sample records 150,000 to 200,000 clones, about 88% being singletons. The chain is built from TRBV30 and TRBJ2-7, with 10 bases matching TRBD1. The sequence was obtained from a man aged 40-49 years with active or convalescent COVID-19. The specimen sequenced was peripheral blood. CDR3 DNA sequence: TGTGCCTGGAGTGGGACAGGGGGCGAGCAGTACTTC. Translating it yields CAWSGTGGEQYF. The whole variable domain, filled in from reference TRBV30 and TRBJ2-7, reads SQTIHQWPATLVQPVGSPLSLECTVEGTSNPNLYWYRQAAGRGLQLLFYSVGIGQISSEVPQNLSASRPQDRQFILSSKKLLLSDSGFYLCAWSGTGGEQYFGPGTRLTVT.